This note documents a single TCR beta chain sequence. This entry belongs to a study of blood T cell repertoires in COVID-19. Study at large: Spain, Italy and the United States supplied samples that represented acute and convalescent COVID-19. PBMCs, B-cell-depleted T cells, or T cells were the source of the cDNA or gDNA that made up the material.

The CDR3 covers 15 residues. Germline CDR1 reads SEHNR; CDR2 reads FQNEAQ (reference sequence). The ends lost 6 bases at V and 2 bases at J; junction bases unmatched: 4. Enrollment of patients from Seattle took place during active infection, with longitudinal follow-up. As originally analysed: Amplification from reference gene primers served as the basis for estimated nucleated cell counts. TCRdb's copy holds only in-frame clones and misses some; the assay was immunoSEQ multiplex PCR. V and J calls and clone size follow that table, whereas D and trimming were derived from the DNA. The data show 95,000 to 150,000 clones, around 90% seen once.

This TCR derives from a woman between 55 and 75 years old with COVID-19, enrolled during active disease. This chain uses TRBV7-9 with TRBJ2-3, with 11 bases matching TRBD2. Sequenced input: peripheral blood. In DNA form, the CDR3 reads TGTGCCAGCAGGCTTAGCGGGGGGGCCACAGATACGCAGTATTTT. This sequence encodes CASRLSGGATDTQYF.